The 5 T cell receptor beta chains reported below all come from one sample, sequenced in a study of blood T cell repertoires in COVID-19 (dated by TCRdb to 2020 to 2022). Receptor amplification or capture employed the immunoSEQ multiplex PCR assay. Not all clones reach the TCRdb copy of this immuneACCESS table, which keeps in-frame sequences only. Checked studies attribute under half of the gap to unresolved V genes and leave the rest unexplained. Here the sample has roughly 67,000 clones; 70% to 90% occur a single time. 23% of the sample is held by the ten biggest clonotypes. Sequenced: peripheral blood. Receptor source: a man aged 50-59 years with acute or convalescent COVID-19.

The chain employs TRBV7-9 and TRBJ1-1; TRBD1 agrees at 7 bases. Germline-derived CDR1 and CDR2 are SEHNR and FQNEAQ (reference sequence). V lost 1 base to trimming and J lost 4 bases; unmatched junction nucleotides: 3. The length of the CDR3 is 14 residues. CDR3 amino acids: CASSLDAGGTEAFF. CDR3 in DNA: TGTGCCAGCAGCTTAGACGCAGGGGGCACTGAAGCTTTCTTT.

The V and J genes are TRBV23-1 and TRBJ1-6; D not resolved. TRBV23-1 is labeled an ORF, and its function is uncertain. V was shortened by 7 bases and J by 9 bases, with 22 bases between the two germline ends. The CDR3 loop spans 16 amino acids. This CDR3 is CASTTGRKPVGSPLHF. The DNA of the CDR3 is TGCGCCAGCACCACGGGAAGGAAGCCGGTCGGTTCACCCCTCCACTTT.

This clone showed up just a few times. The rearrangement joins TRBV5-1 to TRBJ1-2, with D tentatively TRBD1 (5 bases). Germline V gene data show CDR1 as SGHRS and CDR2 as YFSETQ. The CDR3 covers 15 residues. V lost 2 bases and J 0 bases, leaving 11 bases between the germline ends. CDR3 loop: CASSFGTQTNYGYTF. As DNA, the CDR3 is TGCGCCAGCAGCTTTGGGACTCAGACTAACTATGGCTACACCTTC.

The rearrangement uses TRBV12-3 or TRBV12-4 and TRBJ1-5; TRBD1 matches at 8 bases. Unmatched junction bases numbered 3, after V lost 5 bases and J lost 9 bases. The CDR3 is 12 amino acids. CDR3 sequence: CASSVGQGPQHF. For the CDR3, the DNA is TGTGCCAGCAGTGTTGGACAGGGGCCCCAGCATTTT.

This chain joins TRBV29-1 and TRBJ2-5; the match to TRBD2 covers 7 bases. Germline CDR1 SQVTM, CDR2 ANQGSEA. Germline trimming cut 6 bases from V and 5 bases from J; bases unmatched to any gene: 6. The CDR3 runs to 12 residues. CDR3: CSVQLARETQYF. In nucleotides, the CDR3 is TGCAGCGTCCAACTAGCGAGGGAGACCCAGTACTTC.